This T cell receptor (beta chain) is drawn from a study of OX40 agonist ivuxolimab in advanced cancers. Trimming left V 7 bases short and J 6 bases short, with 15 bases between. The CDR3 length is 12 residues. Germline CDR1 and CDR2: SQVTM and ANQGSEA. Sequencing used immunoSEQ multiplex PCR; TCRdb keeps in-frame clones, though not all of them. The repertoire holds approximately 97,000 clones, with less than 90% as singletons. The receptor was derived from an adult with an advanced solid tumor such as melanoma, head and neck, liver or kidney cancer. The chain has TRBV29-1 and TRBJ1-1; D perhaps matches TRBD1 (5 bases). The sequencing used CD4+ or CD8+ T cells sorted from blood, collected in a trial of the OX40 agonist ivuxolimab. This chain's CDR3 is CSGGTKGSEAFF. DNA for the CDR3: TGCAGCGGTGGGACCAAAGGATCTGAAGCTTTCTTT. The full variable domain, its missing parts supplied by reference TRBV29-1 and TRBJ1-1, is SAVISQKPSRDICQRGTSLTIQCQVDSQVTMMFWYRQQPGQSLTLIATANQGSEATYESGFVIDKFPISRPNLTFSTLTVSNMSPEDSSIYLCSGGTKGSEAFFGQGTRLTVV.